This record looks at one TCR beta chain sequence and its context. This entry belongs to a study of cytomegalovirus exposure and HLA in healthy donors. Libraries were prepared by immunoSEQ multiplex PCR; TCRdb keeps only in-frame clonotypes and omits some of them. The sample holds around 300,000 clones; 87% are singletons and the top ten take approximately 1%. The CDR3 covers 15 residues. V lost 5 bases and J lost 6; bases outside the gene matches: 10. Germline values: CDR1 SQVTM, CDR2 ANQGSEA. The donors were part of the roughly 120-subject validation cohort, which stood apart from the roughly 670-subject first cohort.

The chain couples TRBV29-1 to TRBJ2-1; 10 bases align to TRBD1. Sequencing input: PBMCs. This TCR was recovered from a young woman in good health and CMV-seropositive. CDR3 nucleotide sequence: TGCAGCGTTCCCATCGGGACAGGGGTGGGCAATGAGCAGTTCTTC. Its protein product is CSVPIGTGVGNEQFF.